This T cell receptor (beta chain) was captured by sequencing in a study of blood T cell repertoires in COVID-19. Turning to the study itself: From the United States, Italy and Spain came samples of acute and convalescent COVID-19. T cells, B-cell-depleted T cells, or PBMCs provided the cDNA or gDNA that served as material.

Per the authors' pipeline: It was from reference gene primer amplification that nucleated cell counts were estimated. Using immunoSEQ multiplex PCR, the repertoire was profiled, and TCRdb retains in-frame clones only, with some absent. The DNA gave D and trimming, while V, J and clone size come from that table. The sample includes 130,000 or so clones, about four fifths seen only once; the top ten take 13%. Germline CDR1 is SGHRS and CDR2 is YFSETQ. After removal of 0 bases from V and 3 bases from J, the junction contained 5 bases not matched to a gene. CDR3 length: 16 amino acids. The chain carries TRBV5-1 and TRBJ1-5, with 8 bases aligning to TRBD1. Material for sequencing was peripheral blood. The clonotype was recovered from a human donor in a cohort sampled during active COVID-19. CDR3 sequence reads: CASSLGDQGANQPQHF. The CDR3 bases are TGCGCCAGCAGCTTGGGTGACCAGGGGGCCAATCAGCCCCAGCATTTT.